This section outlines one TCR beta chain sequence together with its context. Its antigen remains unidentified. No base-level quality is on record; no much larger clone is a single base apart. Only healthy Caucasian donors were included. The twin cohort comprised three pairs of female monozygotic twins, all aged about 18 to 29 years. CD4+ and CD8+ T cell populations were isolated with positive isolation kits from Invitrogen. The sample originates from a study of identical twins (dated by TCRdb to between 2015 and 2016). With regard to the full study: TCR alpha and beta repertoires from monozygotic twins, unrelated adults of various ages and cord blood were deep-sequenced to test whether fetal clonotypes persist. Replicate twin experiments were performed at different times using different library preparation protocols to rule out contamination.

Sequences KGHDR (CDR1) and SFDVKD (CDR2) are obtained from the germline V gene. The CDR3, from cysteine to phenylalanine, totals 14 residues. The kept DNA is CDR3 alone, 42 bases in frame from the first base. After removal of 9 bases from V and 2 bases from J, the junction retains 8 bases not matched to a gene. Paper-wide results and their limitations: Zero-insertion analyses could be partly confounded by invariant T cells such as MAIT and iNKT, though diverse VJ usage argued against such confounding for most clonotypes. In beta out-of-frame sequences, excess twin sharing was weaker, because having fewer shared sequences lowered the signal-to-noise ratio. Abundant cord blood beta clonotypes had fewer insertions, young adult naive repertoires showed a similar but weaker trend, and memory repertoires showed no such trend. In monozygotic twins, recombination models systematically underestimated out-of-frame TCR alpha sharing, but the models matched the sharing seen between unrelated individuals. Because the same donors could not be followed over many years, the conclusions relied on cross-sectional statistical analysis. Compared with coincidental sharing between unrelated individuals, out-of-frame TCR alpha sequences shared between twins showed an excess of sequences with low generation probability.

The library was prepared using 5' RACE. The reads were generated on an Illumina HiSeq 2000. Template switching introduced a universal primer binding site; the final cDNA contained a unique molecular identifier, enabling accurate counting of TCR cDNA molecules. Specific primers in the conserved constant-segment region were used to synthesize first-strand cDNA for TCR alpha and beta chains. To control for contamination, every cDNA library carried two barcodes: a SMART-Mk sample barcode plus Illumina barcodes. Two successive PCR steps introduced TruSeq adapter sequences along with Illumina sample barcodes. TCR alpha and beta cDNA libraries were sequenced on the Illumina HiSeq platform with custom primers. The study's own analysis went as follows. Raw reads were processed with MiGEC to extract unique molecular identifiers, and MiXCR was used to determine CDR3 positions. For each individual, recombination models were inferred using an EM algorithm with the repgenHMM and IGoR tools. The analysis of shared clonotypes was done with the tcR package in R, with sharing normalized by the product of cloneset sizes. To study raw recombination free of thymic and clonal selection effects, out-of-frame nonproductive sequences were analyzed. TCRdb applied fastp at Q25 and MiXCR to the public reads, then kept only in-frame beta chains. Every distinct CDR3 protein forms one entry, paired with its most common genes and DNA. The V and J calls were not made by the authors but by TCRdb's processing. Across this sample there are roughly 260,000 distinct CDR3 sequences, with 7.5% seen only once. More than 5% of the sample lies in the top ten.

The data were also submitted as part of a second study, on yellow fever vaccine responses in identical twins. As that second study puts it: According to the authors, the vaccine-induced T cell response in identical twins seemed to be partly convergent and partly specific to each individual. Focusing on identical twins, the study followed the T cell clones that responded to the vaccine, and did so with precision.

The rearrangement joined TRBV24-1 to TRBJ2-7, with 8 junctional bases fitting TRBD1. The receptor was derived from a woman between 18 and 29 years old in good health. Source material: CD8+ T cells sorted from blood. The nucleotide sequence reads TGTGCCACCGCCGACAGGGGAGGCCCCTACGAGCAGTACTTC. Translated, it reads CATADRGGPYEQYF.